This T cell receptor beta chain was obtained from a study of control samples from healthy donors and cancer patients. The trim removed 6 bases at V and 4 bases at J, leaving 6 bases unmatched. CDR3 size: 14 residues. Germline CDR1 LNHDA, CDR2 SQIVND (reference sequence). Clones were sequenced by immunoSEQ multiplex PCR, and TCRdb holds only the in-frame ones, with some missing. The sample consists of 100,000 to 150,000 clones, approximately 90% of them appearing once. Sequenced material: blood. The clonotype comes from a man aged 40-50 years in good health. The chain is built from TRBV19 and TRBJ2-1; 7 bases are a match to TRBD1. The CDR3 DNA reads as TGTGCCAGTAGCCTCCGGGACAGATACAATGAGCAGTTCTTC. Its translation is CASSLRDRYNEQFF.